This T cell receptor (beta chain) was sequenced during a study of cytomegalovirus exposure and HLA in healthy donors (dated by TCRdb to 2016 to 2017). As for the study more broadly: An earlier analysis of several hundred of the donors reported approximately 280 Gb of sequence data and some 110 million unique TCR beta sequences obtained from approximately 180 million T cells. Roughly 300 gigabases of sequencing data and tens of millions of unique TCR sequences were included in an early release covering over 600 HLA-typed donors. The genetic ancestry cluster associated with self-reported Caucasian donors included about 84% of the 300 to 450 genotyped donors. The study aimed to test whether signatures of past pathogen exposure could be identified by cataloging public T cell receptors. The T cell repertoires of roughly 660 subjects were profiled by immunosequencing and related to cytomegalovirus serostatus. A separate validation cohort of about 110 different subjects was used in addition to the roughly 720-subject first cohort. To predict cytomegalovirus infection status, the study combined high-throughput TCR immunosequencing, statistical association of individual TCRs with disease status, and machine learning. To study patterns of TCR occurrence, a later analysis re-analyzed previously published TCR beta repertoires from more than 550 donors and added high-resolution HLA genotyping. The later analysis used no new phenotypic data to find candidate immune exposures, relying instead on TCR beta sequences and their occurrence across donors. To decide whether each TCR beta V gene segment behaved as functional or pseudogenic, an earlier analysis of some 570 of the donors relied on high-throughput TCR beta sequencing. Donor age, sex, ethnicity and CMV serostatus were collected together with the repertoire data. In a later genetic analysis, genome-wide SNP genotypes for about three fifths of the roughly 670 donors were used, and that subset was treated as a discovery cohort. Every repertoire in the discovery cohort had been generated on one and the same sequencing platform. Both class I and class II loci were covered by HLA typing, at four-digit resolution. The number of donors typed differed by locus, with roughly 629-640 for A, B, C, DRB1 and DQB1, around 520 for DQA1, about 610 for DPA1, and around 450 for DPB1. Because of strong linkage in the cohort, four to six DR-DQ haplotypes were treated as single units for association and clustering. Among 300 to 500 genotyped donors of the cohort, an average of around 250,000 unique TCR beta nucleotide sequences was sequenced per donor, of which 15% to 20% were non-productive.

The CDR3 spans 15 residues, from the cysteine through the phenylalanine. Here the CDR3 DNA is all that survives: 45 bases in frame from base 1. Trimming removed 7 bases from V and 2 bases from J, leaving 15 bases between the germline ends. For CDR1 and CDR2, the germline V gene (reference sequence) lists MNHEY and SMNVEV. Library generation was performed with the immunoSEQ multiplex PCR assay. A mixture of 60 forward primers for TCR Vbeta segments and 13 reverse primers for TCR Jbeta segments was used in the multiplex PCR. Amplification of the CDR3 region of rearranged TCR beta genes was performed with a multiplex PCR assay on genomic DNA. Amplified TCR beta libraries were sequenced as 87-base-pair reads on the Illumina HiSeq System. As for the original processing: In a later analysis, roughly 80 million unique TCR beta chains were counted across the approximately 620 repertoires, and approximately 11 million of these chains were shared by at least two donors. To remove PCR and sequencing errors, raw reads were error-corrected and collapsed into unique sequences using a nearest-neighbor algorithm that merged closely related sequences. CDR3 sequences were aligned to IMGT reference sequences to assign V, D and J gene segments. For a sequence to be retained, at least a six-nucleotide match to both a V gene segment and a J gene segment was required. A rearrangement counted as productive if the CDR3 had no stop codons and remained in frame with V and J, and every other rearrangement counted as non-productive. CDR3 was defined by IMGT convention, running from the second conserved V-encoded cysteine to the conserved J-encoded phenylalanine. Sequences without an unambiguous match to a single V gene segment were excluded from the earlier analysis of several hundred of the donors. In an earlier analysis of more than 500 of the donors, a V segment was called functional when productive rearrangements were above 56.7%, and segregating when the standard deviation between donors exceeded 5%. A statistical classification framework was developed to diagnose cytomegalovirus status using the catalog of TCR beta chain sequences. V and J gene assignment, in a later analysis, came from comparing TCR nucleotide sequences with IMGT/GENE-DB human TR gene sequences. A later analysis assigned CDR3 sequences and most-parsimonious VDJ recombination scenarios with the TCRdist pipeline. In a later analysis, each TCR beta chain was defined by its CDR3 amino acid sequence together with its V-gene family, and reads without a unique V-gene family were excluded. A later analysis removed 592 highly shared, low-generation-probability nucleotide sequences to deal with suspected cross-contamination and a sequencing artifact. In a later analysis, a clonal expansion index for each public chain was calculated from normalized within-repertoire ranks of inferred template counts. Generation probabilities in a later analysis came from a VDJ recombination model fitted to out-of-frame rearrangements, and those results were checked against IGoR. A later analysis scored TCR-TCR, TCR-HLA and TCR-CMV co-occurrence with hypergeometric tests, applying a repertoire-size bias correction to TCR pairs. False discovery rates were estimated in a later analysis by permuting HLA or CMV assignments 20 times. In a later analysis, co-occurring TCRs were grouped using DBSCAN, and TCRdist sequence similarity was added for clustering within HLA-allele-positive subsets. For co-occurrence clustering, repertoires with fewer than 30,000 or more than 120,000 public chains were excluded, along with 4 to 6 repertoires with anomalous nucleotide sharing. TCRdb carries this immuneACCESS record with in-frame sequences only. Its versions omit some clonotypes, under half of them owing to an unresolved V gene in the studies checked, with the rest unexplained. From that table come the V and J calls and clone size; the DNA was used to work out D and trimming. Within this sample are 200,000 to 250,000 clones, with approximately 82% of them counted one time only. Together, the top ten hold 3% to 4.5% of the sample.

In total, fewer than 750 healthy bone marrow donors made up the cohort. At the time of sampling, every cohort member was nominally healthy, though immune exposures that went unrecorded were likely present. The donor was CMV seronegative and belonged to the group of 350 or so seronegative cohort members. A peripheral blood sample was provided by each donor, and peripheral blood mononuclear cells were used for TCR beta sequencing. The Qiagen DNeasy Blood Extraction Kit was used to extract genomic DNA from the blood cell samples. As regards this clone: Which antigen it targets is not known. Base-call qualities are not available, and no considerably larger clone is one nucleotide away.

Results the study describes overall, beyond this receptor: Correlated functional status among segregating V segments might be attributable to linkage disequilibrium, but an unknown experimental factor could not be ruled out. Some IMGT-functional V segments, including TRBV6-2 and TRBV6-3, could not be told apart with the 87-base-pair reads, so those segments were excluded. According to a later analysis, most CMV-associated TCR beta chains appeared to be HLA-restricted, and the HLA associations seemed to be driven largely by CMV exposure. In a later genetic analysis, fewer N-insertions in productive TCRs were reported among donors in an Asian-associated ancestry cluster than the roughly 670-donor mean. A later analysis associated about 18,000 TCR beta sequences with specific HLA alleles at a false discovery rate of 0.05. The only immune exposure information available for the cohort was CMV serostatus. According to a later analysis, TCR association rates differed among HLA loci, with DRB1 alleles showing the most associated TCRs and HLA-C alleles showing the fewest. In vitro tests confirmed that three of the cytomegalovirus-associated TCR beta chains recognize cytomegalovirus antigens. A further reported finding was that TCR beta sequences accurately predicted the HLA-A and HLA-B alleles for most subjects in the first cohort. Broadly in line with IMGT annotations, most TCR beta V segments showed up in productive rearrangements about 87% or about 30% of the time in an earlier analysis of around 600 of the donors. Most TCR sequences were observed very rarely across donors, whereas some public TCRs were present in many individuals. When HLA alleles, especially DR and DQ, strongly co-occurred, attributing TCR associations to individual alleles was difficult. A cluster of highly shared sequence variants was judged likely to be a technical artifact of the sequencing pipeline. In the study, around 160 TCR beta chains were listed as associated with cytomegalovirus. The earlier analysis of approximately 560 of the donors excluded approximately 17 rarely observed V segments, including chromosome 9 orphons, because counts were too low. This cohort had only TCR beta chains sequenced, and the lack of alpha or paired-chain data limited which features could be detected. The classifier was reported to diagnose cytomegalovirus status with high specificity and sensitivity in both the original and validation cohorts. The authors suggested that the approach could potentially be generalized to other disease states and immunological phenotypes. Because HLA typing was unavailable for some donors at each locus, only the typed subset was used in association tests. Compared with equally common non-associated chains, HLA-associated TCR beta chains in a later analysis were more clonally expanded and had lower generation probabilities. In a later genetic analysis, a missense DCLRE1C variant was associated with V-gene and J-gene trimming of TCR beta chains, and the association was replicated in an independent cohort. A later analysis reported that several top co-occurrence clusters appeared linked to parvovirus B19, influenza, CMV and Epstein-Barr virus. Presence/absence analyses assumed roughly uniform sequencing depth across donors, an assumption that may not hold.

The chain is made from TRBV27 and TRBJ1-5; there is no confident call for the D gene. This clonotype originated in a male donor in good health and CMV-seronegative. The material sequenced was PBMCs. The CDR3 has the sequence CASTPSMSGNQPQHF. Here is the DNA: TGTGCCAGCACCCCCTCGATGTCGGGCAATCAGCCCCAGCATTTT.